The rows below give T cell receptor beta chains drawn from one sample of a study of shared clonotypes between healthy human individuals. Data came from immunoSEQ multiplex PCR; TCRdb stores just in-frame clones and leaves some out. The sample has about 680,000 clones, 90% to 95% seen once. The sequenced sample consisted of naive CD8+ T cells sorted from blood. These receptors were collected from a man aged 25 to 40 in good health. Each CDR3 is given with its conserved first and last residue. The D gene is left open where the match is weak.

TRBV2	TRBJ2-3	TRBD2	CASSSGRLGTDTQYF	TGTGCCAGCTCCAGCGGGAGACTAGGTACAGATACGCAGTATTTT
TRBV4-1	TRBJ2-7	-	CASSQNRAYEQYF	TGCGCCAGCAGCCAAAACAGGGCCTACGAGCAGTACTTC
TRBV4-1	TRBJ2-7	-	CASSRTDSYEQYF	TGCGCCAGCAGCCGGACAGACTCCTACGAGCAGTACTTC
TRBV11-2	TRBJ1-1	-	CASSLDYFEEPYTEAFF	TGTGCCAGCAGCTTAGATTATTTCGAAGAGCCATACACTGAAGCTTTCTTT
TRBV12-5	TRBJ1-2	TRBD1	CASGFQGADYGYTF	TGTGCTAGTGGTTTCCAGGGGGCAGACTATGGCTACACCTTC
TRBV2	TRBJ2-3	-	CASPPGRAISDTQYF	TGTGCCAGCCCCCCGGGTCGTGCCATTTCAGATACGCAGTATTTT
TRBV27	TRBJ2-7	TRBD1	CASRGTVHEQYF	TGTGCCAGCAGGGGGACAGTCCACGAGCAGTACTTC
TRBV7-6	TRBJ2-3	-	CASSLSAGSSRGDTQYF	TGTGCCAGCAGCTTAAGCGCAGGGAGTAGTAGGGGGGATACGCAGTATTTT
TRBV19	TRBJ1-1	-	CASKGRDMNTEAFF	TGTGCCAGTAAAGGCAGGGATATGAACACTGAAGCTTTCTTT
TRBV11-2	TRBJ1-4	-	CASSHQLVELFF	TGTGCCAGCAGCCACCAACTCGTAGAACTGTTTTTT
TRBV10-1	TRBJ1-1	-	CASSSGQNTEAFF	TGCGCCAGCAGCTCTGGACAGAACACTGAAGCTTTCTTT
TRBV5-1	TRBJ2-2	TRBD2	CASSLALAGGFTGELFF	TGCGCCAGCAGCTTGGCCCTAGCGGGAGGGTTCACCGGGGAGCTGTTTTTT
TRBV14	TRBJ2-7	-	CASSQEVSGGLNEQYF	TGTGCCAGCAGCCAAGAAGTCTCAGGGGGACTAAATGAGCAGTACTTC
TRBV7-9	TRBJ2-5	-	CATQGYQETQYF	TGTGCCACCCAAGGCTACCAAGAGACCCAGTACTTC
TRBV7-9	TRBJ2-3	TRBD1	CASSSPDRDTDTQYF	TGTGCCAGCAGCTCACCGGACAGGGACACAGATACGCAGTATTTT
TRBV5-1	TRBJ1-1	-	CASSLVGQGNTEAFF	TGCGCCAGCAGCTTGGTAGGGCAGGGGAACACTGAAGCTTTCTTT